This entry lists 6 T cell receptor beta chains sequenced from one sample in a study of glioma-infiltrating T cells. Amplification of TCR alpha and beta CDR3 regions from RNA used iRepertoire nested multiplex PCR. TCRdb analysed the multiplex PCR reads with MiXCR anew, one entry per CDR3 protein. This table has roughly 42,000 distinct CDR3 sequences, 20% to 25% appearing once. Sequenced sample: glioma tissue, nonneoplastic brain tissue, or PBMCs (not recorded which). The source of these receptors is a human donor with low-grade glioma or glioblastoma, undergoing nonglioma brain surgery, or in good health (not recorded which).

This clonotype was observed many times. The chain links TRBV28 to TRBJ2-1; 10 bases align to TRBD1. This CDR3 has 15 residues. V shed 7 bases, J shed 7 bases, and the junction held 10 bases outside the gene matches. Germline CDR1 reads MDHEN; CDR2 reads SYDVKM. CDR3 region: CASNPTRDRGNEQFF. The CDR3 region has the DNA TGTGCCAGCAATCCAACCAGGGACAGGGGTAATGAGCAGTTCTTC.

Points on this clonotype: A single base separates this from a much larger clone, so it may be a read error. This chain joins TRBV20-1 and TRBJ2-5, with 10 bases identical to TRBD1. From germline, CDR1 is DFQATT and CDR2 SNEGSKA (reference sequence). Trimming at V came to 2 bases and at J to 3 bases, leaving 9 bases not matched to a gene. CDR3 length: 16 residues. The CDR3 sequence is CSARFFGTGAKETQYF. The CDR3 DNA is TGCAGTGCTAGATTTTTTGGGACAGGGGCGAAAGAGACCCAGTACTTC.

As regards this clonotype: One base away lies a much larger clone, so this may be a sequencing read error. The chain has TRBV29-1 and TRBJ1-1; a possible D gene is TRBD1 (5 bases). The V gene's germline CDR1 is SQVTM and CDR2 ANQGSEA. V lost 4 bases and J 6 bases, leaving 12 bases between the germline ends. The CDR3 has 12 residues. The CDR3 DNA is TGCAGCGTTGGGGGACGGGGGGCTGAAGCTTTCTTT. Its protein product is CSVGGRGAEAFF.

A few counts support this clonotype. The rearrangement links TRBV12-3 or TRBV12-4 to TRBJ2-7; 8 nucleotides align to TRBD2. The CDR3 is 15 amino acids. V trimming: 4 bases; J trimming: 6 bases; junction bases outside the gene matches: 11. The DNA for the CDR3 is TGTGCCAGCAGTTCCTTCGGGACTAGAGTCGGCGAGCAGTACTTC. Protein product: CASSSFGTRVGEQYF.

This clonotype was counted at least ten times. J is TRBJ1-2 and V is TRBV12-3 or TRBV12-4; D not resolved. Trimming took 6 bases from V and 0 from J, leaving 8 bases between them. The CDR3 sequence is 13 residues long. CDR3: CASSQVTNYGYTF. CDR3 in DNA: TGTGCCAGCAGCCAAGTAACTAACTATGGCTACACCTTC.

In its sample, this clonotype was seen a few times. The CDR3 region has the DNA TGTGCCAGCAGCTCGGCAGGAGCGGCCAATGAGCAGTTCTTC. Translating it yields CASSSAGAANEQFF. This chain links TRBV7-9 with TRBJ2-1; D is perhaps TRBD2 (5 bases). CDR1 and CDR2 from the germline V gene are SEHNR and FQNEAQ (reference sequence). The CDR3 has 14 residues. The V and J ends lost 4 bases and 6 bases respectively, with 13 bases between them.